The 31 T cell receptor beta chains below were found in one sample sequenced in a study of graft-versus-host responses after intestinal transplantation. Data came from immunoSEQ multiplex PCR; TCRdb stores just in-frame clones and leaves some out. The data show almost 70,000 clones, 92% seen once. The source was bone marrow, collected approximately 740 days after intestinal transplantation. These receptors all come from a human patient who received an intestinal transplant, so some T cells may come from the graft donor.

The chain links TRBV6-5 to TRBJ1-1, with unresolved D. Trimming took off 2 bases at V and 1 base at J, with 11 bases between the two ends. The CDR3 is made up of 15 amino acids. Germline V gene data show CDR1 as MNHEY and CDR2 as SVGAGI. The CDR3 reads CASSYGAYRNTEAFF. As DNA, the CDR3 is TGTGCCAGCAGTTACGGCGCGTATCGGAACACTGAAGCTTTCTTT.

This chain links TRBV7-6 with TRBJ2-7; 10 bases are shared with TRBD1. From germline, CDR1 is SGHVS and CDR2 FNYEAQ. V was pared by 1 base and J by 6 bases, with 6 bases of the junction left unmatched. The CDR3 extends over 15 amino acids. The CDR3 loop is CASSLEAGTGAEQYF. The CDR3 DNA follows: TGTGCCAGCAGCTTAGAGGCTGGGACAGGGGCCGAGCAGTACTTC.

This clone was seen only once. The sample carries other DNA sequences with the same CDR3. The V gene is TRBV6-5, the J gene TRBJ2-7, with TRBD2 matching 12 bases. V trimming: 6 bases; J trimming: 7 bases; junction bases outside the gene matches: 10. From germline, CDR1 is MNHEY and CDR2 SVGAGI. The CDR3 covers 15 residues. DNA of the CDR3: TGTGCCAGCAGCGTCCTAGCGGGAGGGTTAAGGGAGCAGTACTTC. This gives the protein CASSVLAGGLREQYF.

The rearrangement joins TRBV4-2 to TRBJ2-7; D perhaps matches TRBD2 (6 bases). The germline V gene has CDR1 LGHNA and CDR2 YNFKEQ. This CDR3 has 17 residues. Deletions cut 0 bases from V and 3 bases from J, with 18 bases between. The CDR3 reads CASSQEGIRGISYEQYF. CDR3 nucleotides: TGTGCCAGCAGCCAAGAAGGGATCCGGGGGATTAGCTACGAGCAGTACTTC.

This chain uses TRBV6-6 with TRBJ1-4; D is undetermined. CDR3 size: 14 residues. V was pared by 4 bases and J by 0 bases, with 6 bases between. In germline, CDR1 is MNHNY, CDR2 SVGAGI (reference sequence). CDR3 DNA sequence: TGTGCCAGCAGTTTAGAGTCAACTAATGAAAAACTGTTTTTT. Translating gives CASSLESTNEKLFF.

In DNA, the CDR3 is TGTGCCAGCAGTCCCCTTGGGACAGGGGATACCTATGGCTACACCTTC. Translation: CASSPLGTGDTYGYTF. This chain joins TRBV28 and TRBJ1-2; 10 nucleotides align to TRBD1. Germline V gene data show CDR1 as MDHEN and CDR2 as SYDVKM. The junction had 10 bases not matched to a gene; V was cut back by 5 bases and J by 4 bases. The CDR3 is 16 amino acids.

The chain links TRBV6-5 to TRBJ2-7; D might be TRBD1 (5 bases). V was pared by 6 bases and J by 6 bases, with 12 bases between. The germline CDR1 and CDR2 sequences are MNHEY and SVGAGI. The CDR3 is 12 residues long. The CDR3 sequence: CASSPPGPEQYF. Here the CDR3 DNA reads TGTGCCAGCAGCCCCCCAGGGCCCGAGCAGTACTTC.

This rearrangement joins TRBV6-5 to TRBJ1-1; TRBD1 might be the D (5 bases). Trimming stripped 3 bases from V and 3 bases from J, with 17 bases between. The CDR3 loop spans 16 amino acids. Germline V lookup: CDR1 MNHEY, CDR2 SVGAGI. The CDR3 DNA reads TGTGCCAGCAGTTATTCGTCCATGAGGGGCCACACTGAAGCTTTCTTT. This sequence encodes CASSYSSMRGHTEAFF.

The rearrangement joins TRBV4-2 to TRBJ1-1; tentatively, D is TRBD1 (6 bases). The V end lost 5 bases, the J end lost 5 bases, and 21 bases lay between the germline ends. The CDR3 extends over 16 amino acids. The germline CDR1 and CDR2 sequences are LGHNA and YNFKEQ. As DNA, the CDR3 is TGTGCCAGCAGCTCGGGGCAGGGAGGAGGGGGGACTGAAGCTTTCTTT. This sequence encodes CASSSGQGGGGTEAFF.

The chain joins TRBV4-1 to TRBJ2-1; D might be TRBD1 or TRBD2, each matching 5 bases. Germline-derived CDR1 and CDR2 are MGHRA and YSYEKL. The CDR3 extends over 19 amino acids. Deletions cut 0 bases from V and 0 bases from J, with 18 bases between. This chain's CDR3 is CASSQEASRGWSSYNEQFF. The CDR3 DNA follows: TGCGCCAGCAGCCAAGAGGCGTCGAGGGGATGGAGCTCCTACAATGAGCAGTTCTTC.

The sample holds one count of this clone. CDR3 sequence: CASSQEDGTDTQYF. The CDR3 DNA reads as TGCGCCAGCAGCCAAGAAGATGGCACAGATACGCAGTATTTT. The V call is TRBV4-1, the J call TRBJ2-3; D gene uncertain. CDR1 is MGHRA and CDR2 is YSYEKL in the germline V gene. The V end lost 0 bases, the J end lost 1 base, and 5 bases lay between the germline ends. The CDR3 extends over 14 amino acids.

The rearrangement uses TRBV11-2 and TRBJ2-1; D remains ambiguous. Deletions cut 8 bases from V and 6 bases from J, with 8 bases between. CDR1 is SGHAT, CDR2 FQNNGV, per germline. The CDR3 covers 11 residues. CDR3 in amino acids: CASFSSNEQFF. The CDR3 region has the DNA TGTGCCAGCTTTAGCAGCAATGAGCAGTTCTTC.

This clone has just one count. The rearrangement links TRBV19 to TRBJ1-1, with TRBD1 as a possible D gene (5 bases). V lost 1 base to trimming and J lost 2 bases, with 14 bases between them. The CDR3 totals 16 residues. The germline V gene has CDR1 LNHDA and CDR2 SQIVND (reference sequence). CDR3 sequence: CASSIAPPGPNTEAFF. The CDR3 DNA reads TGTGCCAGTAGTATAGCCCCCCCGGGGCCCAACACTGAAGCTTTCTTT.

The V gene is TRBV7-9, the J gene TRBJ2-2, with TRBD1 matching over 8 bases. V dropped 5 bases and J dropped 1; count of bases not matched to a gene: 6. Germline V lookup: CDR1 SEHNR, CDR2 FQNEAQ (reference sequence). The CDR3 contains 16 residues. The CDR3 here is CASSHRGTGNTGELFF. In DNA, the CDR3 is TGTGCCAGCAGCCATAGGGGGACAGGGAACACCGGGGAGCTGTTTTTT.

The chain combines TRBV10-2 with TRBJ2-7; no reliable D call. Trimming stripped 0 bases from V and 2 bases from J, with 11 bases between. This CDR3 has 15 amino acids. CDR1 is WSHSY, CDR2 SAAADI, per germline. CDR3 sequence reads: CASSESVQDTYEQYF. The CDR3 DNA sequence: TGCGCCAGCAGTGAGTCGGTCCAGGATACCTACGAGCAGTACTTC.

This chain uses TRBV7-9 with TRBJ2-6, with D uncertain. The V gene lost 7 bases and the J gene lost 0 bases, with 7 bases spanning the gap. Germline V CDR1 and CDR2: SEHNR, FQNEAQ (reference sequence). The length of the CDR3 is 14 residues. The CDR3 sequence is CASTRYSGANVLTF. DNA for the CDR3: TGTGCCAGCACTCGATACTCTGGGGCCAACGTCCTGACTTTC.

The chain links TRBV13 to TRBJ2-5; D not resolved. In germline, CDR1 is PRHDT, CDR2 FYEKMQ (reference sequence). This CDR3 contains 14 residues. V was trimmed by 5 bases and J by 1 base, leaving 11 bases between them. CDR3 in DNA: TGTGCCAGCAGCCCCACCGGGCCCCAAGAGACCCAGTACTTC. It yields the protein CASSPTGPQETQYF.

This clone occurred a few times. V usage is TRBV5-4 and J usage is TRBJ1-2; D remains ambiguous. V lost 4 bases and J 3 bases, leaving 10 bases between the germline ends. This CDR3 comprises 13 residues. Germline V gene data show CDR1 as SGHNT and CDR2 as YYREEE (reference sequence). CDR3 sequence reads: CASSGNTYYGYTF. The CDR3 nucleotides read TGTGCCAGCAGCGGTAACACCTACTATGGCTACACCTTC.

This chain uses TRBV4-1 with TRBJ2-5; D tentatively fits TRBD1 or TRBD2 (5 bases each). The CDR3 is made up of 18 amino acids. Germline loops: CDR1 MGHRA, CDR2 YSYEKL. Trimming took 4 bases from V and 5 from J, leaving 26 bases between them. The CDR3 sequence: CASSLLPEGGTGWETQYF. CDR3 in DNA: TGCGCCAGCAGCCTCCTTCCTGAGGGTGGGACCGGCTGGGAGACCCAGTACTTC.

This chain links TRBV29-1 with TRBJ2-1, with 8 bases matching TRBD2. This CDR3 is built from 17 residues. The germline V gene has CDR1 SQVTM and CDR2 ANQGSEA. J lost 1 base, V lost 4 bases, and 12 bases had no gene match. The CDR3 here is CSVGGTREGYSYNEQFF. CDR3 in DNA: TGCAGCGTTGGGGGGACCCGGGAGGGATATTCCTACAATGAGCAGTTCTTC.

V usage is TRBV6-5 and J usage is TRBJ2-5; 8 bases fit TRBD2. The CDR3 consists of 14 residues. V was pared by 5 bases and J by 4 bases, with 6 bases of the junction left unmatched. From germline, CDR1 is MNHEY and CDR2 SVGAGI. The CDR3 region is CASSATGGAETQYF. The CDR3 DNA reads TGTGCCAGCAGTGCGACCGGGGGGGCAGAGACCCAGTACTTC.

The CDR3 sequence is CATSRALGTAQEAFF. The CDR3 nucleotides read TGTGCCACCAGCAGAGCGCTAGGGACCGCTCAGGAAGCTTTCTTT. The rearrangement links TRBV15 to TRBJ1-1, with TRBD1 as a possible D gene (5 bases). This CDR3 is 15 amino acids long. The germline gives CDR1 LNHNV, CDR2 YYDKDF (reference sequence). Trimming shortened V by 1 base and J by 8 bases, and 17 bases separated the two germline ends.

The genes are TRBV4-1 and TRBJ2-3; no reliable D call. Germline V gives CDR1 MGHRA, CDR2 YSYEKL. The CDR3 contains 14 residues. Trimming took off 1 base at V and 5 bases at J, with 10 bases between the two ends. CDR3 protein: CASSQAGTLDTQYF. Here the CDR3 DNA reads TGCGCCAGCAGCCAAGCCGGAACCTTAGATACGCAGTATTTT.

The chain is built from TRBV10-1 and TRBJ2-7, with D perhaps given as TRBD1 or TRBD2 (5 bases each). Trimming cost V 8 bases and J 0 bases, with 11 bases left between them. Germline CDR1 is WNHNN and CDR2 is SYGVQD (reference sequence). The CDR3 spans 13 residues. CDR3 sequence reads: CASSRGRSYEQYF. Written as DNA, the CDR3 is TGCGCCAGCTCCCGGGGCCGCTCCTACGAGCAGTACTTC.

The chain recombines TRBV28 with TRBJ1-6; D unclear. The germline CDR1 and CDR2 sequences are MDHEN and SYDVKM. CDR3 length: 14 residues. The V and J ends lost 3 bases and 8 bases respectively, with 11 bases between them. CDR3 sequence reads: CASSFWFFHSPLHF. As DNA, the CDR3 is TGTGCCAGCAGTTTTTGGTTTTTTCATTCACCCCTCCACTTT.

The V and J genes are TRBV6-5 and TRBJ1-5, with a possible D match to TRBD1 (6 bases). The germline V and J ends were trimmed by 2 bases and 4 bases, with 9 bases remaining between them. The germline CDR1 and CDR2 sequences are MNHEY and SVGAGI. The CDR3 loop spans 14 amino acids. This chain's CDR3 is CASSYRGTNQPQHF. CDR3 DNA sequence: TGTGCCAGCAGTTACAGGGGGACAAATCAGCCCCAGCATTTT.

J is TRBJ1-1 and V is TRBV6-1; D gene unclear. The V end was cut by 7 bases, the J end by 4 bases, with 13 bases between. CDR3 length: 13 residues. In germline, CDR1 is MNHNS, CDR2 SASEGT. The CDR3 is CASTERFLTEAFF. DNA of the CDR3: TGTGCCAGCACTGAGAGGTTTCTCACTGAAGCTTTCTTT.

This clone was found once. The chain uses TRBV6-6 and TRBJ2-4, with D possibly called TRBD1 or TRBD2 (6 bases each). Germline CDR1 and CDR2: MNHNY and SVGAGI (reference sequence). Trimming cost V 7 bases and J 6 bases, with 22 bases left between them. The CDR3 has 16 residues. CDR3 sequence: CASTLGGRGAGNIQYF. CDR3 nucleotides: TGTGCCAGCACCCTGGGGGGTAGGGGGGCTGGAAACATTCAGTACTTC.

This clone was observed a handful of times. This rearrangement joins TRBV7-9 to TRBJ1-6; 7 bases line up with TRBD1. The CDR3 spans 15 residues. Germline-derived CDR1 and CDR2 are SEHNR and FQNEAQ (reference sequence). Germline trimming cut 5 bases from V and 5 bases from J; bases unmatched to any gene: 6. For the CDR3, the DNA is TGTGCCAGCAGCAAAATAACAGGGGATAATTCACCCCTCCACTTT. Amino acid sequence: CASSKITGDNSPLHF.

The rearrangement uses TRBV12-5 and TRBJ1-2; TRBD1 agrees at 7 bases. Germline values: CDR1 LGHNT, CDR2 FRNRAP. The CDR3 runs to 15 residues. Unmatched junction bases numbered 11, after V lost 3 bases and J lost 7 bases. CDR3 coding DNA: TGTGCTAGTGGTTTCACGTGGGACAGTCGTCCTGGCTACACCTTC. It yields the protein CASGFTWDSRPGYTF.

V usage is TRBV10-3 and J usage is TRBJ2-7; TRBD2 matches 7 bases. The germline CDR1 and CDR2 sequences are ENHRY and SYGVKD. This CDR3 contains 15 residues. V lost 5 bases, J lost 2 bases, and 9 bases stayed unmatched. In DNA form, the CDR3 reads TGTGCCATCAGTACGGGTCCGGGAGGACCCTACGAGCAGTACTTC. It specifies CAISTGPGGPYEQYF.